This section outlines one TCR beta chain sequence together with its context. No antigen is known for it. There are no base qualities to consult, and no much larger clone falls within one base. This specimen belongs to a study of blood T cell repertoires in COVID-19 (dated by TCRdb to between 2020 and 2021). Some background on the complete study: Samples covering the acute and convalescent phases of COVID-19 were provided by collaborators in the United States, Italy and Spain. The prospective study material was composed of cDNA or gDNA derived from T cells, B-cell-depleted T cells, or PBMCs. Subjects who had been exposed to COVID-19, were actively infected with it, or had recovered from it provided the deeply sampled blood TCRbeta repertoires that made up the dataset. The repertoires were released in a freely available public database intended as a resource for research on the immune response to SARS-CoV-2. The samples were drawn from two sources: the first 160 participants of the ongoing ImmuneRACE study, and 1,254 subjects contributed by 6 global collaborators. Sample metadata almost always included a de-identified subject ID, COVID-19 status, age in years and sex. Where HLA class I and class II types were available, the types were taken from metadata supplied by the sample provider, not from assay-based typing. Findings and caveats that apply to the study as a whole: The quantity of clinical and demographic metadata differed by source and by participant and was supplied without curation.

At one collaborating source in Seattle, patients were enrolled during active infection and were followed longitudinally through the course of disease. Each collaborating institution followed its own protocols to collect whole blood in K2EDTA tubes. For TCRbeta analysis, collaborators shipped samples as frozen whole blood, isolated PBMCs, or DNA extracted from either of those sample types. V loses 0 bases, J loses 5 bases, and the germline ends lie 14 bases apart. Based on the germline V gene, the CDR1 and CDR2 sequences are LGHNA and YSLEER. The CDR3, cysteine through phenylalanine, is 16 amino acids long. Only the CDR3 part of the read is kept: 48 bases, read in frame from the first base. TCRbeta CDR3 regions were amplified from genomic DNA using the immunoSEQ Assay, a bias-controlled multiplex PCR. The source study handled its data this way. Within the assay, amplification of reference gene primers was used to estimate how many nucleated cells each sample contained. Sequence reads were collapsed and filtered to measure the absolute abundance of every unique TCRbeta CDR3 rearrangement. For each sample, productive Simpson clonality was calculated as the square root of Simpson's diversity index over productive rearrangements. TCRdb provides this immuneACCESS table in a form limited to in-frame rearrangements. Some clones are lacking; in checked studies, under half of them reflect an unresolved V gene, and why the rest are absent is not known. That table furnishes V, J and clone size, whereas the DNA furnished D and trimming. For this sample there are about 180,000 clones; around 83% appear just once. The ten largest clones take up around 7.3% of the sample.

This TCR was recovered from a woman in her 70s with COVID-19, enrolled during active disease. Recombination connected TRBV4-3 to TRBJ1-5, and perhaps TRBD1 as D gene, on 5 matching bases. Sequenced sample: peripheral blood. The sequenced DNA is TGCGCCAGCAGCCAAGATCTCCTGGGGGGTCATCAGCCCCAGCATTTT. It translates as CASSQDLLGGHQPQHF.